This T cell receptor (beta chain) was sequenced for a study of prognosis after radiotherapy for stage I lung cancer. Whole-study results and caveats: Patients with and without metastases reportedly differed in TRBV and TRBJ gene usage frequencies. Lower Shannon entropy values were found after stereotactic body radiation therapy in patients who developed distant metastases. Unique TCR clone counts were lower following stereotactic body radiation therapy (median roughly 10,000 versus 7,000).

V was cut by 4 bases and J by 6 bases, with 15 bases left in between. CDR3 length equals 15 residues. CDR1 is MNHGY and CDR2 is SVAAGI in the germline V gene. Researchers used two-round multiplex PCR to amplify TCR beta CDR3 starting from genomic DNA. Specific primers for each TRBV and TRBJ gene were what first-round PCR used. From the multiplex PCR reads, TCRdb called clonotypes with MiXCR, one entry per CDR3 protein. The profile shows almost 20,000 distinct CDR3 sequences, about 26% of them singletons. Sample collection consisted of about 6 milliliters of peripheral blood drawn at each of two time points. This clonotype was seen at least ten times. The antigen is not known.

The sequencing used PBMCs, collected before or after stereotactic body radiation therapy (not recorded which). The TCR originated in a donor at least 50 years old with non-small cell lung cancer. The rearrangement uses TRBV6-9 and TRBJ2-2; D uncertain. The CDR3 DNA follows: TGTGCCAGCAGTTTTGAAATTTCTCGGGCCGGGGAGCTGTTTTTT. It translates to CASSFEISRAGELFF.